The clone carrying this T cell receptor beta chain was picked up many times. Measured with immunoSEQ multiplex PCR; TCRdb has only the in-frame clones, and not every one. Of about 230,000 clones listed, 70% to 85% are singletons. These data belong to a study of blood T cell repertoires in COVID-19. Study-wide context: Acute-phase and convalescent COVID-19 samples originated in the United States, Italy and Spain.

This CDR3 spans 16 amino acids. The V gene end was trimmed by 3 bases and the J gene end by 4 bases; junction bases not matched to a gene: 4. Sequencing was carried out using peripheral blood. The J gene is TRBJ2-1, the V gene TRBV23-1, with 12 bases identical to TRBD2. TRBV23-1 is recorded as an ORF, its role being uncertain. This receptor was taken from a man aged 35-49 years who had recovered from COVID-19. This chain's CDR3 is CASSQPGLAGYNEQFF. The CDR3 bases are TGCGCCAGCAGTCAGCCGGGACTAGCGGGTTACAATGAGCAGTTCTTC.